One sample yielded the 12 T cell receptor beta chains listed below, sequenced in a study of T cells after yellow fever vaccination (dated by TCRdb to the late 2010s). Explained via the paper, the treatment or condition label denotes: live attenuated yellow fever vaccine strain. Receptor amplification or capture employed 5' RACE. TCRdb lists the instrument as Illumina HiSeq 2500. TCRdb reanalyzed the raw reads on its own, using fastp at Q25 for trimming and MiXCR for clone calling, and kept in-frame beta chains. Rows with a matching CDR3 protein are joined into one entry that keeps the most common DNA and genes. Counted in this sample were more than 350,000 distinct CDR3 sequences; roughly 10% of them appeared once. Roughly a sixth of the sample rests with the top ten. The sample in question was PBMCs, obtained on the day of the first yellow fever vaccination. All receptors come from a man between 18 and 35 years old who received the YFV17D yellow fever vaccine.

The chain couples TRBV25-1 to TRBJ1-1, with D possibly being TRBD1 (6 bases). The CDR3 contains 14 residues. Trimming shortened V by 8 bases and J by 0 bases, and 13 bases separated the two germline ends. Germline V gene data show CDR1 as MGHDK and CDR2 as SYGVNS. Here the CDR3 reads CASGPQGLNTEAFF. The CDR3, as DNA: TGTGCCAGCGGACCGCAGGGGTTGAACACTGAAGCTTTCTTT.

This clonotype was seen many times. V and J are TRBV7-8 and TRBJ2-1; D remains ambiguous. V was cut by 5 bases and J by 4 bases, with 18 bases left in between. From germline, CDR1 is SGHVS and CDR2 FQNEAQ. This CDR3 has 16 residues. CDR3 protein: CASSLVTEKRYNEQFF. CDR3 coding DNA: TGTGCCAGCAGCCTGGTTACAGAGAAAAGGTACAATGAGCAGTTCTTC.

In this sample, this clonotype turned up a few times. The chain joins TRBV7-8 to TRBJ2-5; either TRBD1 or TRBD2 may fit D (6 bases each). V lost 5 bases and J lost 5, with 21 bases in between. Germline V gives CDR1 SGHVS, CDR2 FQNEAQ. The CDR3 runs 16 residues. The CDR3 DNA sequence: TGTGCCAGCAGCCCAGGGCGATTCGGGGGCATCGAGACCCAGTACTTC. This codes for CASSPGRFGGIETQYF.

This clonotype appeared once. V is TRBV7-2 and J is TRBJ2-3, with TRBD1 matching over 7 bases. CDR1 is SGHTA, CDR2 FQGNSA, per germline. J lost 2 bases, V lost 5 bases, and 7 bases had no gene match. The CDR3 length is 15 residues. CDR3 sequence: CASSQTGVPTDTQYF. In nucleotides, the CDR3 is TGTGCCAGCAGCCAAACAGGGGTACCCACAGATACGCAGTATTTT.

The DNA for the CDR3 is TGTGCCAGCAGTGCACAGGACAATGAAAAACTGTTTTTT. It codes for CASSAQDNEKLFF. The chain carries TRBV25-1 and TRBJ1-4; TRBD1 might be the D (5 bases). CDR3 length equals 13 residues. Trimming took 4 bases from V and 5 from J, leaving 8 bases between them. Per the germline V gene, CDR1 is MGHDK and CDR2 is SYGVNS.

The gene calls are TRBV5-5 and TRBJ2-6; D not resolved. Germline lookup yields CDR1 SGHKS and CDR2 YYEKEE (reference sequence). Trimming removed 4 bases from V and 0 bases from J, with 8 bases in between. The CDR3 contains 15 residues. CDR3 nucleotides: TGTGCCAGCAGCGGCCACCGCTCTGGGGCCAACGTCCTGACTTTC. Protein: CASSGHRSGANVLTF.

This clonotype was seen a few times. The V gene is TRBV5-6, the J gene TRBJ1-1; 7 positions agree with TRBD1. Germline CDR1 SGHDT, CDR2 YYEEEE. V gave up 4 bases and J gave up 7 bases; unmatched junction bases: 10. The CDR3 runs to 14 residues. The CDR3 coding sequence is TGTGCCAGCAGCCCTAAAGGGGGCTGGGTTGAAGCTTTCTTT. It is translated as CASSPKGGWVEAFF.

In its sample, this clonotype was seen a few times. The CDR3 nucleotides read TGTGCCAGCAGCTTCAGCACGGCGGGCTACACCTTC. Translated, it gives CASSFSTAGYTF. The chain employs TRBV7-2 and TRBJ1-2; D ambiguous. V was trimmed by 3 bases and J by 8 bases, leaving 10 bases between them. The germline CDR1 and CDR2 sequences are SGHTA and FQGNSA. The CDR3 is 12 amino acids.

This clonotype was seen a few times. The gene calls are TRBV21-1 and TRBJ1-2. TRBV21-1 is a pseudogene segment. This CDR3 is 12 amino acids long. CDR3 amino acids: CAGEGDYYGYTF. In DNA form, the CDR3 reads TGTGCCGGGGAGGGAGACTACTATGGCTACACCTTC.

The CDR3 loop is CASSRGTGQETQYF. The CDR3 coding sequence is TGTGCCAGCAGCCGGGGGACAGGGCAAGAGACCCAGTACTTC. V and J are TRBV12-3 or TRBV12-4 and TRBJ2-5; 9 bases are shared with TRBD1. The CDR3 totals 14 residues. Trimming at V came to 6 bases and at J to 2 bases, leaving 4 bases not matched to a gene.

The chain links TRBV28 to TRBJ1-5; D gene ambiguous. This CDR3 contains 20 residues. V lost 1 base and J lost 0, with 22 bases in between. CDR1 and CDR2 (germline): MDHEN, SYDVKM. This chain's CDR3 is CASSLFRRNGSFYSNQPQHF. DNA for the CDR3: TGTGCCAGCAGTTTATTTAGACGGAACGGGAGCTTCTATAGCAATCAGCCCCAGCATTTT.

This clonotype was observed a handful of times. The chain links TRBV20-1 to TRBJ2-7, with D tentatively TRBD1 or TRBD2 (5 bases each). This CDR3 has 12 amino acids. V was pared by 6 bases and J by 4 bases, with 13 bases between. Germline V gives CDR1 DFQATT, CDR2 SNEGSKA (reference sequence). DNA for the CDR3: TGCAGTGCGGAGAGGGACCTATACGAGCAGTACTTC. The encoded protein is CSAERDLYEQYF.